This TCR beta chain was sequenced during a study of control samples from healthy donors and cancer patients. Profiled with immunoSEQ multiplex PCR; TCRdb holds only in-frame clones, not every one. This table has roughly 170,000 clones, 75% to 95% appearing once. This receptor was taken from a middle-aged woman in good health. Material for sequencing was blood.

CDR3 protein: CASSSQGGYNSPLHF. The CDR3 coding sequence is TGTGCCAGCAGCTCCCAGGGGGGGTATAATTCACCCCTCCACTTT. This sequence joins TRBV7-2 and TRBJ1-6; the match to TRBD1 covers 7 bases. Germline assignment: CDR1 SGHTA and CDR2 FQGNSA. This CDR3 is 15 amino acids long. V was clipped by 4 bases and J by 4 bases; unmatched bases: 4.